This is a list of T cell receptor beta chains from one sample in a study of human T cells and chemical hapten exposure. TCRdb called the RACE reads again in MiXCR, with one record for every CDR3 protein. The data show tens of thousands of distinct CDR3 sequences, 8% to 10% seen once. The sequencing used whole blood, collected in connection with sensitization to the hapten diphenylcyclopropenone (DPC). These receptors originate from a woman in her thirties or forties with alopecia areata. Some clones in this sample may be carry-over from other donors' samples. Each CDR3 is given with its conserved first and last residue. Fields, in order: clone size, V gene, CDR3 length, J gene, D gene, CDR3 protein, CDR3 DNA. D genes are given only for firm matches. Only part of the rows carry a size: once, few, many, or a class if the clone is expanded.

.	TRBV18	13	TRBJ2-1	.	CASSPLGNSEQFF	TGTGCCAGCTCACCACTGGGAAATAGTGAGCAGTTCTTC
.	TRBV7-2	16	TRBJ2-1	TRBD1	CASSLADRGRGNEQFF	TGTGCCAGCAGCTTAGCCGACAGGGGGCGCGGGAATGAGCAGTTCTTC
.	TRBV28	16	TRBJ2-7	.	CASSFNPTTFTYEQYF	TGTGCCAGCAGTTTTAACCCAACGACATTCACCTACGAGCAGTACTTC
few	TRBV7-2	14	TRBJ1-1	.	CASSLVLVRTEAFF	TGTGCCAGCAGCTTAGTTCTGGTGAGGACTGAAGCTTTCTTT
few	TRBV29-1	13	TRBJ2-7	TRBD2	CSVVAGVLDEQYF	TGCAGCGTTGTGGCGGGGGTTCTCGACGAGCAGTACTTC
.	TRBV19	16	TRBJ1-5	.	CASSIVTAGGNQPQHF	TGTGCCAGTAGTATAGTGACAGCGGGGGGCAATCAGCCCCAGCATTTT
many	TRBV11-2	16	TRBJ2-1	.	CASSLVRSAFPGEQFF	TGTGCCAGCAGCTTAGTCAGATCAGCCTTTCCCGGTGAGCAGTTCTTC
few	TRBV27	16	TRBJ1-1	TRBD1	CASSLLPGQGVTEAFF	TGTGCCAGCAGTTTATTGCCGGGACAGGGTGTGACTGAAGCTTTCTTT
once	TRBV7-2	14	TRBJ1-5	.	CASSLGQINQPQHF	TGTGCCAGCAGCTTAGGGCAGATCAATCAGCCCCAGCATTTT
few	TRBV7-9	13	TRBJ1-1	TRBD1	CASRSTGGAEAFF	TGTGCCAGCAGGTCCACAGGGGGGGCTGAAGCTTTCTTT
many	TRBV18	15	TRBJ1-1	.	CASSHLGGGGTEAFF	TGTGCCAGCTCACACCTGGGGGGAGGTGGCACTGAAGCTTTCTTT
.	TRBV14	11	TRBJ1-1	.	CASSQDRGAFF	TGTGCCAGCAGCCAAGACAGGGGAGCTTTCTTT
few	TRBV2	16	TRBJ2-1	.	CASAPPSASSYNEQFF	TGTGCCAGCGCACCCCCTAGCGCAAGCTCCTACAATGAGCAGTTCTTC
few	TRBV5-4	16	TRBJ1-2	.	CASSPGAGRGLYGYTF	TGTGCCAGCAGCCCAGGGGCCGGACGGGGGCTCTATGGCTACACCTTC
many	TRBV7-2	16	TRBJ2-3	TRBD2	CASSLVGTRVTDTQYF	TGTGCCAGCAGCTTAGTTGGGACTAGAGTGACAGATACGCAGTATTTT
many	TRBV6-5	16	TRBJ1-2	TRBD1	CASSVYRGGTNYGYTF	TGTGCCAGCAGTGTGTACAGGGGCGGAACTAACTATGGCTACACCTTC
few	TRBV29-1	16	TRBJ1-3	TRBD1	CSVEGRQGSSENTIYF	TGCAGCGTTGAAGGCCGACAGGGCTCCTCTGAAAACACCATATATTTT
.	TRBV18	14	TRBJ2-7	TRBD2	CASSPPSGPPEQYF	TGTGCCAGCTCACCACCTAGCGGGCCCCCCGAGCAGTACTTC
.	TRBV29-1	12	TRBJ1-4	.	CSVRTDNEKLFF	TGCAGCGTCCGGACGGACAATGAAAAACTGTTTTTT
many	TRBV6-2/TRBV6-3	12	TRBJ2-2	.	CASSSPPGELFF	TGTGCCAGCAGTTCCCCACCCGGGGAGCTGTTTTTT
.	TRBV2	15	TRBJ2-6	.	CARGRANLGANVLTF	TGTGCCAGAGGACGGGCGAACCTTGGGGCCAACGTCCTGACTTTC